Sequencing of this T cell receptor beta chain was carried out in a study of T cell responses to AZD1222 COVID-19 vaccine. On the study more broadly: Second doses at about 4 or about 12 weeks were pooled.

Note on this clone: Its antigen is still unknown.

Study-level points and caveats: Spike-specific TCR depth and breadth grew after two AZD1222 doses. Seropositive AZD1222 recipients at baseline numbered only five or six.

Clones were sequenced by immunoSEQ multiplex PCR, and TCRdb holds only the in-frame ones, with some missing. The repertoire holds 150,000 or so clones, with roughly nine tenths as singletons. The sequencing used peripheral blood, collected on day 0 of AZD1222 vaccination. This TCR came from an adult in good health.

The CDR3, as DNA: TGCGCCAGCAGCCAAGCGACAGTCAGCACTGAAGCTTTCTTT. Its translation: CASSQATVSTEAFF. This chain connects TRBV4-1 to TRBJ1-1; D might be TRBD1 (5 bases). Trimming removed 1 base from V and 4 bases from J, with 10 bases in between. Germline lookup yields CDR1 MGHRA and CDR2 YSYEKL. The CDR3 totals 14 residues.